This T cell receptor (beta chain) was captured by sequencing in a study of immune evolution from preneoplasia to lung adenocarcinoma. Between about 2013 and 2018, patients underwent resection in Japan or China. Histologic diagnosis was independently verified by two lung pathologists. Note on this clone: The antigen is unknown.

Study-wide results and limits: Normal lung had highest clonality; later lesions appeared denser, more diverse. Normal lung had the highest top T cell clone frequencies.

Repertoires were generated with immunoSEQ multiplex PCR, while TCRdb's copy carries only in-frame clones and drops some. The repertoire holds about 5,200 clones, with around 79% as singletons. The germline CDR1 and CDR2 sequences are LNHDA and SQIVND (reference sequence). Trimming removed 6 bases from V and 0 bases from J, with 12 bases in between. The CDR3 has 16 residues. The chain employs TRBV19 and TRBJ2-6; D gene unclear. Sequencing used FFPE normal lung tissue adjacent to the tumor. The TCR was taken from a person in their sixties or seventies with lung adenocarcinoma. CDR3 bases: TGTGCCAGTAGCCAGGACCCATTCTCTGGGGCCAACGTCCTGACTTTC. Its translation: CASSQDPFSGANVLTF.